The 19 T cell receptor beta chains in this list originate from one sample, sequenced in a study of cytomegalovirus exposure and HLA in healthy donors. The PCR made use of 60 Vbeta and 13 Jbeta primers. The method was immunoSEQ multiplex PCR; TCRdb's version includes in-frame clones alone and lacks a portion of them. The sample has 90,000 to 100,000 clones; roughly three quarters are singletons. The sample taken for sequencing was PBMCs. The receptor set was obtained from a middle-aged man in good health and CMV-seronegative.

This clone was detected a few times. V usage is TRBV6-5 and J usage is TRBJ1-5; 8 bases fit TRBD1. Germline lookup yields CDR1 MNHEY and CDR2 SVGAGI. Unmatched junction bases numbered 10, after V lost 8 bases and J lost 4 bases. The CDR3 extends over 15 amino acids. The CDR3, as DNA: TGTGCCAGCGCCCAGGACAGGGCGAGAAATCAGCCCCAGCATTTT. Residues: CASAQDRARNQPQHF.

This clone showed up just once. CDR3 bases: TGTGCCAGCAGCTTGAGGAGCACCGGGGAGCTGTTTTTT. This translates into CASSLRSTGELFF. The V call is TRBV7-2, the J call TRBJ2-2; no firm D call. Germline CDR1 and CDR2: SGHTA and FQGNSA. This CDR3 has 13 residues. V lost 3 bases, J lost 4 bases, and 6 bases lay in between.

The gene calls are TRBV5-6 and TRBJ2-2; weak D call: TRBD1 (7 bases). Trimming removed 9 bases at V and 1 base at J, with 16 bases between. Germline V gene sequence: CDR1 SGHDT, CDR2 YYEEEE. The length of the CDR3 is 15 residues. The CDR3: CATTQGRRNTGELFF. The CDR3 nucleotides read TGTGCCACAACACAGGGGAGGAGGAACACCGGGGAGCTGTTTTTT.

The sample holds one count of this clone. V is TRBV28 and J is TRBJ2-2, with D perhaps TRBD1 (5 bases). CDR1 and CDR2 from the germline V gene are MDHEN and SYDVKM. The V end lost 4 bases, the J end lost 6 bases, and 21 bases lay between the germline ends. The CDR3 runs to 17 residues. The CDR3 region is CASSSPRQTGGAGELFF. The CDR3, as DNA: TGTGCCAGCAGTTCACCCCGACAGACCGGTGGGGCCGGGGAGCTGTTTTTT.

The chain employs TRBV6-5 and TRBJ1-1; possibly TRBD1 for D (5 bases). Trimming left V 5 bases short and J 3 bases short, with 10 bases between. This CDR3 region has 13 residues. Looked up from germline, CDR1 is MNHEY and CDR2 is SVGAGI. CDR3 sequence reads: CASSIDSYTEAFF. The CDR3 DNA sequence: TGTGCCAGCAGTATTGACAGTTACACTGAAGCTTTCTTT.

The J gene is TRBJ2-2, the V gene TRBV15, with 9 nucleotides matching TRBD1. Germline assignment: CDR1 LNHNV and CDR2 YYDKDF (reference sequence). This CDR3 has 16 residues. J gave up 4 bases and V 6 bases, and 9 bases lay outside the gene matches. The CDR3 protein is CATRERGQGGTGELFF. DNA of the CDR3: TGTGCCACCAGAGAGAGGGGACAGGGTGGCACCGGGGAGCTGTTTTTT.

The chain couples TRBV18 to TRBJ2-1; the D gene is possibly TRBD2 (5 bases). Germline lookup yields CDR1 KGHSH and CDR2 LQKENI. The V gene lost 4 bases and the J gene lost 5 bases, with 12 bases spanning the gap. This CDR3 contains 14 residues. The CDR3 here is CASSLGLSNNEQFF. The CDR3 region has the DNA TGTGCCAGCTCACTAGGACTTTCAAACAATGAGCAGTTCTTC.

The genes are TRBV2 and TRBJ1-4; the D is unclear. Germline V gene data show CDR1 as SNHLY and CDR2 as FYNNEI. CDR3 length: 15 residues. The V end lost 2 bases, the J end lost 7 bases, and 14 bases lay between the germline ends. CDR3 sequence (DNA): TGTGCCAGCAGTGAAAGGTCAGGCCGGGGTGAAAAACTGTTTTTT. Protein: CASSERSGRGEKLFF.

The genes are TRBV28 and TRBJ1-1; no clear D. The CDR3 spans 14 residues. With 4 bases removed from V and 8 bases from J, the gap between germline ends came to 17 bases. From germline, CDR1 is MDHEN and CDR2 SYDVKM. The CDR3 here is CASSSHGRVREAFF. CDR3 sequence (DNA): TGTGCCAGCAGTTCCCACGGGCGGGTTAGGGAAGCTTTCTTT.

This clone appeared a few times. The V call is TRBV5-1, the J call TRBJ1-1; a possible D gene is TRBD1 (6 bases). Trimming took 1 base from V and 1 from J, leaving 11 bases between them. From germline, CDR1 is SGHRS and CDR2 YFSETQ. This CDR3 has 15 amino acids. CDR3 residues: CASSLRGAKNTEAFF. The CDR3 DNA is TGCGCCAGCAGCTTGCGGGGGGCGAAGAACACTGAAGCTTTCTTT.

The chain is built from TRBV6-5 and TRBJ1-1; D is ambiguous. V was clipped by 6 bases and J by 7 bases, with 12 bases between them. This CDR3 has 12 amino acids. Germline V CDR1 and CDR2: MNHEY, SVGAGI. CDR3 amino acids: CASRSQQSEAFF. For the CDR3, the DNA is TGTGCCAGCAGATCCCAACAGAGTGAAGCTTTCTTT.

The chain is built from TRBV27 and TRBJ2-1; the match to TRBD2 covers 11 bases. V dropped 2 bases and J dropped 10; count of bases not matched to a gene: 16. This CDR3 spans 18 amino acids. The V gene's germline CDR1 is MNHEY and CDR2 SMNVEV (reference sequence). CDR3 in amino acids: CASSLVSSGGSGAIEQFF. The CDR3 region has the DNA TGTGCCAGCAGTTTAGTGTCTAGCGGGGGGAGTGGGGCTATCGAGCAGTTCTTC.

CDR3 sequence: CASSWTGANEQYF. DNA of the CDR3: TGCGCCAGCAGCTGGACAGGGGCCAACGAGCAGTACTTC. V is TRBV5-1 and J is TRBJ2-7, with TRBD1 identical over 9 bases. Germline V lookup: CDR1 SGHRS, CDR2 YFSETQ. Trimming removed 3 bases from V and 5 bases from J; junction bases left unmatched: 3. The CDR3 is 13 residues long.

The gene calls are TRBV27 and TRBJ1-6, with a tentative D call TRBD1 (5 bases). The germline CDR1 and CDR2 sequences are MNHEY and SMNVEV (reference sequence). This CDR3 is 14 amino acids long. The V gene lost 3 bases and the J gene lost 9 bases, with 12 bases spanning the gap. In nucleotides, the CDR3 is TGTGCCAGCAGTTTGATGCAGGGTAGTTCACCCCTCCACTTT. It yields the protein CASSLMQGSSPLHF.

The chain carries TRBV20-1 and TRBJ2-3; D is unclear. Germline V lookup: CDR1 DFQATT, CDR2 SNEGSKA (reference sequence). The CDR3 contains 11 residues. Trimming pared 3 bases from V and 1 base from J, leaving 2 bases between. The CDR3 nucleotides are TGCAGTGCTAGCGGCACAGATACGCAGTATTTT. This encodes CSASGTDTQYF.

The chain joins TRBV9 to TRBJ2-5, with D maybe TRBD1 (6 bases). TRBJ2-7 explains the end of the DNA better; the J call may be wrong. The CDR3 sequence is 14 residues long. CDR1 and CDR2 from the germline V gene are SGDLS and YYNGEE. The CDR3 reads CASSVVGGDGEQYF. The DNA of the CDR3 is TGTGCCAGCAGCGTAGTAGGGGGAGACGGCGAGCAGTACTTC.

This CDR3 is CASSQLDRGSYEQYF. CDR3 DNA sequence: TGTGCCAGCAGCCAACTGGACAGGGGTTCCTACGAGCAGTACTTC. The chain has TRBV14 and TRBJ2-7; 9 positions agree with TRBD1. CDR3 length: 15 residues. Germline V gives CDR1 SGHDN, CDR2 FVKESK. V lost 2 bases to trimming and J lost 1 base; unmatched junction nucleotides: 3.

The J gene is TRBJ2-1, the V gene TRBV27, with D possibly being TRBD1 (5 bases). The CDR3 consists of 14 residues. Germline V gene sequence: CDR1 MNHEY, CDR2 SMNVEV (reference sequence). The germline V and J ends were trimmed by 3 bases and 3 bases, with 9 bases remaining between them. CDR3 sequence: CASSFLDNYNEQFF. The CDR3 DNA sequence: TGTGCCAGCAGTTTTTTGGACAACTACAATGAGCAGTTCTTC.

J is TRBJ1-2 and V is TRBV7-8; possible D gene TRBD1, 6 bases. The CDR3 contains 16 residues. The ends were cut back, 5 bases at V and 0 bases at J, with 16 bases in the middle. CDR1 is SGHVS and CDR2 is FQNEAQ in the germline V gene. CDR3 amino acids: CASSRSQGLANYGYTF. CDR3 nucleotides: TGTGCCAGCAGCCGGTCTCAGGGGTTAGCTAACTATGGCTACACCTTC.